This T cell receptor beta chain emerged from a study of T cells in localized non-small cell lung cancer. TCRdb's copy holds only in-frame clones and misses some; the assay was immunoSEQ multiplex PCR. The sample lists around 20,000 clones; roughly nine tenths were seen once. The material was peripheral blood, obtained before any cancer treatment. The TCR originated in a woman aged 35-75 years with stage I lung adenocarcinoma.

In nucleotides, the CDR3 is TGTGCCAGCAGCTTATCAGGGGCGCGGTACACCTTC. Its translation is CASSLSGARYTF. This chain connects TRBV11-2 to TRBJ1-2, with D possibly matching TRBD1 (6 bases). Germline CDR1 reads SGHAT; CDR2 reads FQNNGV. The CDR3 contains 12 residues. V lost 2 bases and J 11 bases, leaving 12 bases between the germline ends.